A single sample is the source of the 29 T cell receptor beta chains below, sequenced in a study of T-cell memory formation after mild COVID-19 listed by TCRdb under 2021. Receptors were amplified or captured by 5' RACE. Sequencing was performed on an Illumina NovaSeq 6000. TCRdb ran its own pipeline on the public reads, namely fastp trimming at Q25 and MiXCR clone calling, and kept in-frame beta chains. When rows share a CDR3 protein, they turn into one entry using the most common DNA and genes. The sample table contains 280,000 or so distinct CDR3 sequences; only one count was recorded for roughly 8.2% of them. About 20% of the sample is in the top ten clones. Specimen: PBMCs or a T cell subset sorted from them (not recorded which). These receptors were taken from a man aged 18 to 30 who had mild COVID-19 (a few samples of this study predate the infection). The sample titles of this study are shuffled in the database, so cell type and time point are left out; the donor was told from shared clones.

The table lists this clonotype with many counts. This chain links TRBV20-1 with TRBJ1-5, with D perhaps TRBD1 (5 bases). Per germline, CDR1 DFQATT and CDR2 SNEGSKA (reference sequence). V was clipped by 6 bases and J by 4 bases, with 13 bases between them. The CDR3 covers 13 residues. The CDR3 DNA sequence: TGCAGTGCCCAAGGGACCGGGAATCAGCCCCAGCATTTT. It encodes CSAQGTGNQPQHF.

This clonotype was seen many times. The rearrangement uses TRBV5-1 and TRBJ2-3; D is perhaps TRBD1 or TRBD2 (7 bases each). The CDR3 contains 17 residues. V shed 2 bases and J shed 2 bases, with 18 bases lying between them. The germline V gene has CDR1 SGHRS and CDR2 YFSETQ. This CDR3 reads CASSFPGEGADTDTQYF. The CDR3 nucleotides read TGCGCCAGCAGCTTCCCCGGGGAGGGGGCTGACACAGATACGCAGTATTTT.

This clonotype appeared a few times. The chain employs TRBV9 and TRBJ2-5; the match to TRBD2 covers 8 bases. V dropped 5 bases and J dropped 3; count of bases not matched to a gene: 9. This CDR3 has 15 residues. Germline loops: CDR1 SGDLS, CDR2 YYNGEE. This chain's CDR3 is CASRSRRAGEETQYF. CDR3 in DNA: TGTGCCAGCAGGTCCCGGAGAGCGGGGGAAGAGACCCAGTACTTC.

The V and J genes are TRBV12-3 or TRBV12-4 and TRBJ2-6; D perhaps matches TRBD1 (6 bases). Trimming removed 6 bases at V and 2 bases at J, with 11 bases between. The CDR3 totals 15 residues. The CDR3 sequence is CASSDRNPGANVLTF. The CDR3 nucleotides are TGTGCCAGCAGCGACAGGAACCCTGGGGCCAACGTCCTGACTTTC.

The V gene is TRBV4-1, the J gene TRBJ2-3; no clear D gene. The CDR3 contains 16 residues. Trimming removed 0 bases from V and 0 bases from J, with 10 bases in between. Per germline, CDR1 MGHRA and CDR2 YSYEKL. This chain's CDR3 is CASSQESHPSTDTQYF. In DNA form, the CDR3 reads TGCGCCAGCAGCCAAGAAAGCCATCCCAGCACAGATACGCAGTATTTT.

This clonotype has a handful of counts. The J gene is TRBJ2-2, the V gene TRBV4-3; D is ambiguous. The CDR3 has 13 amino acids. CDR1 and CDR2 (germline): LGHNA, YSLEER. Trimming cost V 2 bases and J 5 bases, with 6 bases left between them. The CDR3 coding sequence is TGCGCCAGCAGCCAAAGCTGGACCGGGGAGCTGTTTTTT. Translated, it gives CASSQSWTGELFF.

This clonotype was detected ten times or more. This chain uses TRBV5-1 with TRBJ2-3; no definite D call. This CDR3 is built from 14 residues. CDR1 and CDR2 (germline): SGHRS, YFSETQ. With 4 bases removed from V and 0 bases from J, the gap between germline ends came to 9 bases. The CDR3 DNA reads TGCGCCAGCAGCCTAACGACTAGCACAGATACGCAGTATTTT. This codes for CASSLTTSTDTQYF.

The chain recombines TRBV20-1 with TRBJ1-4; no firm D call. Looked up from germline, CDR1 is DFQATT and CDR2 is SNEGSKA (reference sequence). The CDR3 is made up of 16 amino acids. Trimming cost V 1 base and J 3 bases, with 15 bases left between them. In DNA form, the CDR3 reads TGCAGTGCTAGAGCATGGACGGGGTTATCTAATGAAAAACTGTTTTTT. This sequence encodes CSARAWTGLSNEKLFF.

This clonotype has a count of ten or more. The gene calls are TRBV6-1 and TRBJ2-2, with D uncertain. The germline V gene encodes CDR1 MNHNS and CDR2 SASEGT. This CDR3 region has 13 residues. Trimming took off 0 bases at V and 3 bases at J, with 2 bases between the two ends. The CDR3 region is CASSEADTGELFF. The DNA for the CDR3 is TGTGCCAGCAGTGAAGCGGACACCGGGGAGCTGTTTTTT.

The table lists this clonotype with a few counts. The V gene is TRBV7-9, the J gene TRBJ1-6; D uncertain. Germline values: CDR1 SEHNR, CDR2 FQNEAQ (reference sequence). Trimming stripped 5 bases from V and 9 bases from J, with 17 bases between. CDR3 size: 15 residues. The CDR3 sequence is CASSPVGLELSPLHF. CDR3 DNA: TGTGCCAGCAGCCCCGTGGGCCTCGAGCTTTCACCCCTCCACTTT.

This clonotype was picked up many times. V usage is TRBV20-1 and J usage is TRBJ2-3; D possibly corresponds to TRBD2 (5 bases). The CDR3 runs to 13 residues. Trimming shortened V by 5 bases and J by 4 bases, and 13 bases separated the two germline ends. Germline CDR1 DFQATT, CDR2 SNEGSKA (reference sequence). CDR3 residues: CSAFGVGADTQYF. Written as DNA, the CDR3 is TGCAGTGCTTTTGGGGTCGGGGCAGATACGCAGTATTTT.

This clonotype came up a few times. Here the CDR3 DNA reads TGTGCCAGTAGGCCCGCGGGGTTCGGGTACGAGCAGTACTTC. Translation gives CASRPAGFGYEQYF. The genes are TRBV19 and TRBJ2-7, with a tentative D call TRBD2 (6 bases). Trimming cost V 6 bases and J 4 bases, with 16 bases left between them. The germline CDR1 and CDR2 sequences are LNHDA and SQIVND (reference sequence). The CDR3 runs 14 residues. Filled out from reference TRBV19 and TRBJ2-7, the complete variable domain reads DGGITQSPKYLFRKEGQNVTLSCEQNLNHDAMYWYRQDPGQGLRLIYYSQIVNDFQKGDIAEGYSVSREKKESFPLTVTSAQKNPTAFYLCASRPAGFGYEQYFGPGTRLTVT.

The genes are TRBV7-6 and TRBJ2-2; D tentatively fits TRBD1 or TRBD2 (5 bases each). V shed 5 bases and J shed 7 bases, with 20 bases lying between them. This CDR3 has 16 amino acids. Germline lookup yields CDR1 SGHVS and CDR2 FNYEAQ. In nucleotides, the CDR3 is TGTGCCAGCAGCCCAACTCCGGGACCCCGGGGCGGGGAGCTGTTTTTT. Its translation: CASSPTPGPRGGELFF.

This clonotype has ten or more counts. CDR3 DNA sequence: TGCGCCAGCAGCGCCCCCTCCGGGACCGATACCTACGAGCAGTACTTC. It translates to CASSAPSGTDTYEQYF. V and J are TRBV5-1 and TRBJ2-7; D might be TRBD1 or TRBD2, each matching 5 bases. The CDR3 consists of 16 residues. CDR1 is SGHRS and CDR2 is YFSETQ in the germline V gene. Trimming removed 4 bases from V and 2 bases from J, with 19 bases in between.

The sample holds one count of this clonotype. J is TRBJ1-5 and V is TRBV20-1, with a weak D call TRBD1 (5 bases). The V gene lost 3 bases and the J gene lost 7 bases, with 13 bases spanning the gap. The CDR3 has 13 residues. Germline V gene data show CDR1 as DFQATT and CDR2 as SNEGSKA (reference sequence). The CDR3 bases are TGCAGTGCTAGGGACAATTTGGAGCAGCCCCAGCATTTT. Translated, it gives CSARDNLEQPQHF.

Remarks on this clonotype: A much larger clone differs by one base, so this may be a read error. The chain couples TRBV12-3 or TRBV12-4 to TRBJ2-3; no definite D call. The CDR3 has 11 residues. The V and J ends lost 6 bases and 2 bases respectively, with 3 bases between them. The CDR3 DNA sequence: TGTGCCAGCAGACACACAGATACGCAGTATTTT. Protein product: CASRHTDTQYF.

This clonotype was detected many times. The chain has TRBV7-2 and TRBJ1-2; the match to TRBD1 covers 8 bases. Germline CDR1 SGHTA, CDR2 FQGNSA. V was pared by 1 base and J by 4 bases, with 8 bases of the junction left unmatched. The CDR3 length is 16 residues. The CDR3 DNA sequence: TGTGCCAGCAGCTTAGGCTCGGGACAGGCTATCTATGGCTACACCTTC. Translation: CASSLGSGQAIYGYTF. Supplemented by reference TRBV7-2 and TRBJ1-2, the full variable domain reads GAGVSQSPSNKVTEKGKDVELRCDPISGHTALYWYRQSLGQGLEFLIYFQGNSAPDKSGLPSDRFSAERTGGSVSTLTIQRTQQEDSAVYLCASSLGSGQAIYGYTFGSGTRLTVV.

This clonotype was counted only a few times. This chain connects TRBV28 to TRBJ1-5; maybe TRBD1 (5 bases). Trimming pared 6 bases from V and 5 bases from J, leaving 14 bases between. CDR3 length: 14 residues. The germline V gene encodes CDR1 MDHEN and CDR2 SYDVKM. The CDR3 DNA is TGTGCCAGCAGCTCTCCGGGGGGGGATCAGCCCCAGCATTTT. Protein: CASSSPGGDQPQHF. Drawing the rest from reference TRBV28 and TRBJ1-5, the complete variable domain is DVKVTQSSRYLVKRTGEKVFLECVQDMDHENMFWYRQDPGLGLRLIYFSYDVKMKEKGDIPEGYSVSREKKERFSLILESASTNQTSMYLCASSSPGGDQPQHFGDGTRLSIL.

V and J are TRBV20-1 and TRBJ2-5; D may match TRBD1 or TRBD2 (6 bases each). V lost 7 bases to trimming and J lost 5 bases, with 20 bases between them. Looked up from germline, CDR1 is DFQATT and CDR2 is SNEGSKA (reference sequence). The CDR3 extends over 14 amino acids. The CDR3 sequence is CSVGPEAGGETQYF. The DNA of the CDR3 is TGCAGTGTTGGTCCAGAGGCCGGGGGCGAGACCCAGTACTTC.

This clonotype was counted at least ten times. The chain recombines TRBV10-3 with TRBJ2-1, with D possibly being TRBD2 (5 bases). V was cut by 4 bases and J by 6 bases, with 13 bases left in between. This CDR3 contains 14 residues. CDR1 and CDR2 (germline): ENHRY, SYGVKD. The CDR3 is CAISGQDSRNEQFF. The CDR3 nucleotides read TGTGCCATCAGTGGTCAGGACTCTCGCAATGAGCAGTTCTTC.

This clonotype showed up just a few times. The DNA for the CDR3 is TGCGCCAGCAGCCAAGTGGCCGTCCCCGCCTACGAGCAGTACTTC. Translating gives CASSQVAVPAYEQYF. The chain carries TRBV4-3 and TRBJ2-7; D is unclear. The ends were cut back, 1 base at V and 2 bases at J, with 12 bases in the middle. The CDR3 consists of 15 residues. Germline assignment: CDR1 LGHNA and CDR2 YSLEER.

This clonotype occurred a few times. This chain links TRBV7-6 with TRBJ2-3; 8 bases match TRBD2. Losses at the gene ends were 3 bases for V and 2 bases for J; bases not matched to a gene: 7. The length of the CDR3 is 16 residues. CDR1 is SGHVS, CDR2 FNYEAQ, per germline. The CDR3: CASSFTAGVNTDTQYF. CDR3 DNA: TGTGCCAGCAGCTTCACAGCGGGGGTGAACACAGATACGCAGTATTTT.

CDR3 bases: TGCAGCGTCTCTCAGGGTCGGGCTAATGAAAAACTGTTTTTT. Protein: CSVSQGRANEKLFF. The J gene is TRBJ1-4, the V gene TRBV29-1, with D possibly matching TRBD1 (5 bases). The V gene lost 6 bases and the J gene lost 3 bases, with 14 bases spanning the gap. CDR1 and CDR2 from the germline V gene are SQVTM and ANQGSEA. This CDR3 is built from 14 residues.

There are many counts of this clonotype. The CDR3 is CASQSEGIQYF. The CDR3 region has the DNA TGTGCCAGCCAGTCGGAGGGCATTCAGTACTTC. The V gene is TRBV7-2, the J gene TRBJ2-4; D is possibly TRBD2 (6 bases). Trimming took off 8 bases at V and 9 bases at J, with 11 bases between the two ends. CDR1 and CDR2 from the germline V gene are SGHTA and FQGNSA. The CDR3 totals 11 residues.

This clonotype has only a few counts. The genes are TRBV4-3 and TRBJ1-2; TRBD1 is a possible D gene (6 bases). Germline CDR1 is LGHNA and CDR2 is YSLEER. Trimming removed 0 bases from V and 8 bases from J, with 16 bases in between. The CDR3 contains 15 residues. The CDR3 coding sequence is TGCGCCAGCAGCCAAGATCGTCAGGGGCGCGAAGGCTACACCTTC. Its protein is CASSQDRQGREGYTF.

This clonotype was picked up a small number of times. The chain's CDR3 is CASSQDWLAGSINEQFF. CDR3 sequence (DNA): TGTGCCAGCAGCCAAGATTGGCTAGCGGGTTCAATAAATGAGCAGTTCTTC. The V and J genes are TRBV4-2 and TRBJ2-1; 8 bases fit TRBD2. V dropped 0 bases and J dropped 7; count of bases not matched to a gene: 11. The CDR3 consists of 17 residues. Germline CDR1 reads LGHNA; CDR2 reads YNFKEQ.

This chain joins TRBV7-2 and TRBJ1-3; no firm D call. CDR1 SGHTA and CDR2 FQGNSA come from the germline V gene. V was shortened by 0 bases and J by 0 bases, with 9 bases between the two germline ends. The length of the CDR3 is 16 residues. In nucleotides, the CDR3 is TGTGCCAGCAGCTTAGCGCTGGCGAACTCTGGAAACACCATATATTTT. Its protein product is CASSLALANSGNTIYF.

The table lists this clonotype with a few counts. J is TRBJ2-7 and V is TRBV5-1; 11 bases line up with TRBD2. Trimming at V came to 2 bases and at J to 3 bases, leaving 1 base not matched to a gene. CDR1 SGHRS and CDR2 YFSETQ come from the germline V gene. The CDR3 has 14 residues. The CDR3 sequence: CASSFGTSGYEQYF. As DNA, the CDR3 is TGCGCCAGCAGCTTCGGGACTAGCGGCTACGAGCAGTACTTC. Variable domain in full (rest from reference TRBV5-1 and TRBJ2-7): KAGVTQTPRYLIKTRGQQVTLSCSPISGHRSVSWYQQTPGQGLQFLFEYFSETQRNKGNFPGRFSGRQFSNSRSEMNVSTLELGDSALYLCASSFGTSGYEQYFGPGTRLTVT.

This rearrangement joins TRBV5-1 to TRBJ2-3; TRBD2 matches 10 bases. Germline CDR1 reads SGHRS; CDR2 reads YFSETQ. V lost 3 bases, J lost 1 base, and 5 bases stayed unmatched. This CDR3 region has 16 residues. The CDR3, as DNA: TGCGCCAGCAGCTCGAGCGGGGGGGCTCGCACAGATACGCAGTATTTT. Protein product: CASSSSGGARTDTQYF.